The 22 T cell receptor beta chains below were found in one sample sequenced in a study of T cell responses to AZD1222 COVID-19 vaccine. The protocol was immunoSEQ multiplex PCR, while the TCRdb copy is restricted to in-frame clones and leaves out a portion. The sample consists of 90,000 to 110,000 clones, about nine tenths of them appearing once. The sequenced sample was peripheral blood, obtained on day 0 of AZD1222 vaccination. The receptors originated from an adult in good health.

This clone has a handful of counts. The chain is built from TRBV5-1 and TRBJ2-7; the match to TRBD1 covers 7 bases. Trimming took 0 bases from V and 6 from J; bases not matched to a gene: 3. The CDR3 is 13 amino acids. Germline loops: CDR1 SGHRS, CDR2 YFSETQ. CDR3 sequence reads: CASSLGQGTEQYF. The DNA of the CDR3 is TGCGCCAGCAGCTTGGGACAGGGCACCGAGCAGTACTTC.

This chain joins TRBV10-3 and TRBJ1-1; TRBD1 matches 12 bases. The CDR3 contains 16 residues. J lost 4 bases, V lost 3 bases, and 6 bases had no gene match. Germline V CDR1 and CDR2: ENHRY, SYGVKD. CDR3 nucleotides: TGTGCCATCAGTGAAGGGACAGGGGGCTGGGGCACTGAAGCTTTCTTT. It specifies CAISEGTGGWGTEAFF.

The chain recombines TRBV27 with TRBJ1-1; TRBD1 matches 8 bases. Germline loops: CDR1 MNHEY, CDR2 SMNVEV (reference sequence). The CDR3 runs to 14 residues. Trimming removed 6 bases from V and 10 bases from J; junction bases left unmatched: 13. CDR3 nucleotides: TGTGCCAGCAGCCCCCCGGACAGGGCCCTTGGAGCTTTCTTT. It codes for CASSPPDRALGAFF.

The chain links TRBV20-1 to TRBJ2-2, with D unresolved. Germline CDR1 is DFQATT and CDR2 is SNEGSKA (reference sequence). V was cut by 4 bases and J by 5 bases, with 5 bases left in between. There are 11 residues in the CDR3. CDR3 sequence (DNA): TGCAGTGCTAAACTAACCGGGGAGCTGTTTTTT. Residues: CSAKLTGELFF.

The CDR3 reads CSVEGLSSGALAYYNEQFF. The CDR3 DNA sequence: TGCAGCGTTGAAGGTTTGTCTAGCGGGGCGCTAGCATACTACAATGAGCAGTTCTTC. The rearrangement links TRBV29-1 to TRBJ2-1; 9 bases are a match to TRBD2. Germline V CDR1 and CDR2: SQVTM, ANQGSEA. V lost 1 base and J lost 3; bases outside the gene matches: 16. This CDR3 spans 19 amino acids.

CDR3 region: CASSLVWAGSSGNTIYF. CDR3 sequence (DNA): TGCGCCAGCAGCTTGGTATGGGCAGGCTCCTCTGGAAACACCATATATTTT. V and J are TRBV5-1 and TRBJ1-3; no firm D call. CDR1 is SGHRS and CDR2 is YFSETQ in the germline V gene. V lost 0 bases and J 0 bases, leaving 13 bases between the germline ends. The CDR3 has 17 residues.

The chain combines TRBV15 with TRBJ1-1; D remains ambiguous. This CDR3 comprises 13 residues. Germline loops: CDR1 LNHNV, CDR2 YYDKDF (reference sequence). V was trimmed by 3 bases and J by 1 base, leaving 6 bases between them. DNA for the CDR3: TGTGCCACCAGCAGGCAAGGGAACACTGAAGCTTTCTTT. This encodes CATSRQGNTEAFF.

V and J are TRBV4-2 and TRBJ1-4; D is perhaps TRBD1 (5 bases). The CDR3 is 16 amino acids. Trimming stripped 5 bases from V and 0 bases from J, with 13 bases between. Germline V gives CDR1 LGHNA, CDR2 YNFKEQ. CDR3 DNA: TGTGCCAGCAGCGAAAGGTGGGGGACAACTAATGAAAAACTGTTTTTT. Its protein product is CASSERWGTTNEKLFF.

The chain carries TRBV7-9 and TRBJ2-5, with 7 bases lining up with TRBD2. With 5 bases clipped from V and 5 bases from J, the junction kept 14 bases outside the gene matches. The germline V gene encodes CDR1 SEHNR and CDR2 FQNEAQ (reference sequence). CDR3 length: 16 amino acids. The CDR3 sequence: CASSPPGRGGRETQYF. In DNA, the CDR3 is TGTGCCAGCAGCCCCCCGGGGAGGGGAGGAAGGGAGACCCAGTACTTC.

The chain links TRBV29-1 to TRBJ2-3; no definite D call. Per germline, CDR1 SQVTM and CDR2 ANQGSEA. With 6 bases removed from V and 2 bases from J, the gap between germline ends came to 6 bases. The CDR3 length is 11 residues. The CDR3 sequence: CSVIFTDTQYF. The CDR3 DNA follows: TGCAGCGTGATATTCACAGATACGCAGTATTTT.

The chain has TRBV3-1 (or the pseudogene TRBV3-2) and TRBJ1-1; D remains ambiguous. Germline V lookup: CDR1 LGHDT, CDR2 YNNKEL (reference sequence). V was cut by 2 bases and J by 1 base, with 11 bases left in between. This CDR3 is built from 15 residues. In DNA, the CDR3 is TGTGCCAGCAGCCAACAGGTGATTGGGAACACTGAAGCTTTCTTT. Translating it yields CASSQQVIGNTEAFF.

The chain is built from TRBV29-1 and TRBJ1-1; D may be TRBD1 (6 bases). Trimming took off 2 bases at V and 5 bases at J, with 12 bases between the two ends. Germline V gene data show CDR1 as SQVTM and CDR2 as ANQGSEA. This CDR3 spans 13 amino acids. In DNA form, the CDR3 reads TGCAGCGTTGAACAGGGGCCGGGGACTGAAGCTTTCTTT. Translating gives CSVEQGPGTEAFF.

This clone occurred once. The chain is built from TRBV6-5 and TRBJ2-7; 8 nucleotides align to TRBD1. J was trimmed by 0 bases and V by 2 bases; bases with no gene match: 3. CDR3 size: 15 residues. The V gene's germline CDR1 is MNHEY and CDR2 SVGAGI. For the CDR3, the DNA is TGTGCCAGCAGTTACGACAGGGGTAGCTCCTACGAGCAGTACTTC. Its translation is CASSYDRGSSYEQYF.

The chain recombines TRBV3-1 (or the pseudogene TRBV3-2) with TRBJ2-7; D is ambiguous. The CDR3 has 17 amino acids. The germline V and J ends were trimmed by 1 base and 0 bases, with 16 bases remaining between them. Germline-derived CDR1 and CDR2 are LGHDT and YNNKEL (reference sequence). CDR3 residues: CASSQGRGKNSSYEQYF. The CDR3 DNA sequence: TGTGCCAGCAGCCAAGGTCGTGGGAAAAACAGCTCCTACGAGCAGTACTTC.

The chain joins TRBV25-1 to TRBJ2-5, with TRBD2 matching 7 bases. CDR1 is MGHDK and CDR2 is SYGVNS in the germline V gene. The CDR3 consists of 11 residues. V gave up 10 bases and J gave up 6 bases; unmatched junction bases: 5. CDR3 amino acids: CATTGGKTQYF. In DNA form, the CDR3 reads TGTGCCACCACGGGGGGAAAGACCCAGTACTTC.

This chain connects TRBV14 to TRBJ2-5; no firm D call. The germline CDR1 and CDR2 sequences are SGHDN and FVKESK. The length of the CDR3 is 14 residues. The V and J ends lost 2 bases and 5 bases respectively, with 12 bases between them. CDR3: CASSQFLFSETQYF. The CDR3 nucleotides are TGTGCCAGCAGCCAATTCCTGTTTTCGGAGACCCAGTACTTC. The complete variable domain, with remaining parts taken from reference TRBV14 and TRBJ2-5, reads EAGVTQFPSHSVIEKGQTVTLRCDPISGHDNLYWYRRVMGKEIKFLLHFVKESKQDESGMPNNRFLAERTGGTYSTLKVQPAELEDSGVYFCASSQFLFSETQYFGPGTRLLVL.

This chain uses TRBV18 with TRBJ1-1, with unresolved D. There are 12 residues in the CDR3. V lost 3 bases and J 14 bases, leaving 16 bases between the germline ends. Germline CDR1 reads KGHSH; CDR2 reads LQKENI. The CDR3 spells CASSPAGRDVFF. CDR3 coding DNA: TGTGCCAGCTCACCCGCCGGGAGGGATGTGTTCTTT.

The chain joins TRBV5-4 to TRBJ2-6; D gene unclear. Per the germline V gene, CDR1 is SGHNT and CDR2 is YYREEE (reference sequence). V was trimmed by 1 base and J by 2 bases, leaving 7 bases between them. The CDR3 loop spans 15 amino acids. The CDR3 protein is CASSLRVAGANVLTF. DNA of the CDR3: TGTGCCAGCAGCTTGAGGGTTGCTGGGGCCAACGTCCTGACTTTC.

The chain combines TRBV28 with TRBJ2-7; D is possibly TRBD1 (6 bases). The CDR3 contains 13 residues. Trimming took 4 bases from V and 7 from J, leaving 14 bases between them. The germline gives CDR1 MDHEN, CDR2 SYDVKM. CDR3 nucleotide sequence: TGTGCCAGCAGTTCCTCACAGGGTCAGGAGCAGTACTTC. As protein: CASSSSQGQEQYF.

The V and J genes are TRBV10-2 and TRBJ1-4; D unresolved. The CDR3 is 13 residues long. Germline V gene data show CDR1 as WSHSY and CDR2 as SAAADI. The germline V and J ends were trimmed by 7 bases and 8 bases, with 14 bases remaining between them. DNA of the CDR3: TGCGCCAGCACCAGGCAAGGTGGGGAAAAACTGTTTTTT. Residues: CASTRQGGEKLFF.

This chain joins TRBV7-9 and TRBJ1-1; D not certain. From germline, CDR1 is SEHNR and CDR2 FQNEAQ (reference sequence). CDR3 length: 13 residues. The V gene lost 7 bases and the J gene lost 6 bases, with 15 bases spanning the gap. The DNA for the CDR3 is TGTGCCAGCAACTTTCTCCTTTCGCCTGAAGCTTTCTTT. Its protein is CASNFLLSPEAFF.

The chain recombines TRBV18 with TRBJ1-1; tentative D call: TRBD1 (5 bases). This CDR3 is built from 15 residues. V lost 0 bases, J lost 11 bases, and 19 bases lay in between. The germline V gene encodes CDR1 KGHSH and CDR2 LQKENI. Here the CDR3 reads CASSPPYEITREAFF. CDR3 DNA: TGTGCCAGCTCACCACCTTATGAAATTACCAGGGAGGCTTTCTTT.